This T cell receptor beta chain was obtained from a study of response to subunit inactivated influenza vaccine. TCRdb passed the RT-PCR reads through MiXCR, listing each CDR3 protein once. The data show under 750,000 distinct CDR3 sequences, 12% seen once. Overall study results and limits: Each seasonal influenza vaccination recruits few new T cells, the authors suggested.

This clonotype was picked up many times. What it binds is unknown. The sample was PBMCs from blood, taken on the day of vaccination. The source is a middle-aged man who received an inactivated influenza vaccine.

For the CDR3, the DNA is TGTGCCAGCAGCCTAAACAGGGGGTTGGCTTTCTTT. It translates to CASSLNRGLAFF. The rearrangement joins TRBV14 to TRBJ1-1, with 8 bases lining up with TRBD1. The germline CDR1 and CDR2 sequences are SGHDN and FVKESK. V lost 4 bases, J lost 11 bases, and 6 bases stayed unmatched. This CDR3 is 12 amino acids long.